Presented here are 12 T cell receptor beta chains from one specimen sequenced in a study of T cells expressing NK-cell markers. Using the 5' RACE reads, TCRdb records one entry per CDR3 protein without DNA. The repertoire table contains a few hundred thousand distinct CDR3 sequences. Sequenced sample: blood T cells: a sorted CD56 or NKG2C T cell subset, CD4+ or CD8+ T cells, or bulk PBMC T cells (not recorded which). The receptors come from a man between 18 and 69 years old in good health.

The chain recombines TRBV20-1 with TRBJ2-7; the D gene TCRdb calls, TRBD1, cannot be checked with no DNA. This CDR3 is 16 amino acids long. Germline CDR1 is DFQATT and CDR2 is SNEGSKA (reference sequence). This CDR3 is CSASGTGRSSRYEQYF.

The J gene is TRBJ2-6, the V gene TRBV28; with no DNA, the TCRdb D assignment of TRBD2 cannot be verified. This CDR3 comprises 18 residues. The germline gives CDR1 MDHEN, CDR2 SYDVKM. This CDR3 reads CASITFGTASSGANVLTF.

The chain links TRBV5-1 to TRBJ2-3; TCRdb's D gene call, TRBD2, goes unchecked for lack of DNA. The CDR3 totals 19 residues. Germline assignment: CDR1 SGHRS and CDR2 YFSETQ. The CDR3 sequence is CASSFARAGGLSSTDTQYF.

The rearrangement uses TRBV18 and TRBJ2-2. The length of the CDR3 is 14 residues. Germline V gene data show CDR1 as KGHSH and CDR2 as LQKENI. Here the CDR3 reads CASSPQGQNGELFF.

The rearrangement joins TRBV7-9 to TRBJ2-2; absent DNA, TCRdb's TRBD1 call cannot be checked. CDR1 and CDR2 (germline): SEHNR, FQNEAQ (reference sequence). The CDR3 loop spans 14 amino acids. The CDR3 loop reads CASRAGTDTGELFF.

This CDR3 is CASSRGQGAGNTIYF. The rearrangement joins TRBV7-9 to TRBJ1-3; the TCRdb D gene call, TRBD1, has no DNA to confirm it. The V gene's germline CDR1 is SEHNR and CDR2 FQNEAQ (reference sequence). This CDR3 has 15 amino acids. Full variable domain (outside the CDR3, taken from reference TRBV7-9 and TRBJ1-3): DTGVSQNPRHKITKRGQNVTFRCDPISEHNRLYWYRQTLGQGPEFLTYFQNEAQLEKSRLLSDRFSAERPKGSFSTLEIQRTEQGDSAMYLCASSRGQGAGNTIYFGEGSWLTVV.

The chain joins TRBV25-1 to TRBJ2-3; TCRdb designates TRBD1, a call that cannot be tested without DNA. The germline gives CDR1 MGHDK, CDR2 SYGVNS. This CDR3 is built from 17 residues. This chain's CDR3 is CASSGGPGFGVTDTQYF.

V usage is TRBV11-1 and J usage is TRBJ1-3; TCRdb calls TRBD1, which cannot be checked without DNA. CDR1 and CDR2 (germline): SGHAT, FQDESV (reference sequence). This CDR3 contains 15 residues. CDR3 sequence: CASSWASATGNTIYF.

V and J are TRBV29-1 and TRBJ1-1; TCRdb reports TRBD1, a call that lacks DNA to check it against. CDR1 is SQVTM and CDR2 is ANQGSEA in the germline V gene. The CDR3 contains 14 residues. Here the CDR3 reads CSAPRGNMNTEAFF.

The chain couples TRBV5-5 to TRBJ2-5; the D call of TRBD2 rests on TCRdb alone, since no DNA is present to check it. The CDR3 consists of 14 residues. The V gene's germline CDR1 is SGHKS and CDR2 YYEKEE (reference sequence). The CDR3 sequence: CASSPTGSQETQYF.

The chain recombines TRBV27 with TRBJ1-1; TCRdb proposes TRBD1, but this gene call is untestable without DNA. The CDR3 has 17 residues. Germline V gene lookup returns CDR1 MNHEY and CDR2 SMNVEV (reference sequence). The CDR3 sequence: CASSSKRPQGIRDEAFF.

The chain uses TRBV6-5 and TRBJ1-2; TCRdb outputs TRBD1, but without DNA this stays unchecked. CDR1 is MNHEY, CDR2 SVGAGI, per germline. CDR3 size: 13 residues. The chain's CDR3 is CASSSYQGVGYTF.